This paragraph reports one TCR beta chain. The data belong to a study of blood T cell repertoires in COVID-19. This table comes from immunoSEQ multiplex PCR, and its TCRdb copy is limited to in-frame clones, with some not included. The sample contains about 150,000 clones, roughly 84% of which appear only once. Trimming took 2 bases from V and 8 from J, leaving 15 bases between them. CDR1 is LGHNA and CDR2 is YSLEER in the germline V gene. This CDR3 has 14 amino acids. The chain is built from TRBV4-3 and TRBJ1-1; D may be TRBD1 (6 bases). The clonotype originates from a human donor in a cohort sampled during active COVID-19. The specimen sequenced was peripheral blood. In nucleotides, the CDR3 is TGCGCCAGCAGCCAAAACCGGGGGGGCGGCGAAGCTTTCTTT. Its translation: CASSQNRGGGEAFF.